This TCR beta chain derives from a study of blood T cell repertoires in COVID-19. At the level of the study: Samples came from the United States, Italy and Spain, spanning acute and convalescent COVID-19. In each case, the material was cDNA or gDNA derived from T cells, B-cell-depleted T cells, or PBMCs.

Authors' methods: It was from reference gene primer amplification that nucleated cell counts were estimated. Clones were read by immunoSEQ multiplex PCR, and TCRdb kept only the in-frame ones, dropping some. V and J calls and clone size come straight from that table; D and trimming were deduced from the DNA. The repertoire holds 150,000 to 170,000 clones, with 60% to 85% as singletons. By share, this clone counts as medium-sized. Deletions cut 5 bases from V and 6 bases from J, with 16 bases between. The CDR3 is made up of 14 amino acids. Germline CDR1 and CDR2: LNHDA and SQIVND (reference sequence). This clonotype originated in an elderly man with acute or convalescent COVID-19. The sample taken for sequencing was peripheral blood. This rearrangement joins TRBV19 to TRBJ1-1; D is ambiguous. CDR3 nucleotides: TGTGCCAGTAGTGAATCCACCGTTAGCGCTGAAGCTTTCTTT. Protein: CASSESTVSAEAFF.